This T cell receptor (beta chain) was identified during a study of cytomegalovirus exposure and HLA in healthy donors. The wider study: Prior work identified 120 million or so unique TCR beta sequences in roughly 190 million T cells. Study-level points and caveats: Another analysis was done later, and it associated over 15,000 TCR beta sequences with HLA alleles at 0.05 false discovery rate. Earlier analysis looked at TCR beta V segments, and most were productive about 90% or about 30% of the time. In a later analysis, compared with equally common non-associated chains, HLA-associated beta chains were more expanded.

Worth noting for this clone: Its specificity is unknown.

The PCR ran on 60 Vbeta and 13 Jbeta primers. This table comes from immunoSEQ multiplex PCR, and its TCRdb copy is limited to in-frame clones, with some not included. The sample holds 95,000 to 150,000 clones, around 80% seen once. The J segment lost 3 bases and the V segment lost 5 bases, leaving 6 bases of the junction unmatched. From germline, CDR1 is SGHAT and CDR2 FQNNGV. CDR3 length: 15 residues. The sequencing sample was made of PBMCs. This TCR came from a woman in her thirties in good health and CMV-seronegative. The chain links TRBV11-2 to TRBJ2-5; 10 bases match TRBD2. CDR3 in amino acids: CASSPALAGEETQYF. In nucleotides, the CDR3 is TGTGCCAGCAGCCCAGCCCTAGCGGGGGAAGAGACCCAGTACTTC.